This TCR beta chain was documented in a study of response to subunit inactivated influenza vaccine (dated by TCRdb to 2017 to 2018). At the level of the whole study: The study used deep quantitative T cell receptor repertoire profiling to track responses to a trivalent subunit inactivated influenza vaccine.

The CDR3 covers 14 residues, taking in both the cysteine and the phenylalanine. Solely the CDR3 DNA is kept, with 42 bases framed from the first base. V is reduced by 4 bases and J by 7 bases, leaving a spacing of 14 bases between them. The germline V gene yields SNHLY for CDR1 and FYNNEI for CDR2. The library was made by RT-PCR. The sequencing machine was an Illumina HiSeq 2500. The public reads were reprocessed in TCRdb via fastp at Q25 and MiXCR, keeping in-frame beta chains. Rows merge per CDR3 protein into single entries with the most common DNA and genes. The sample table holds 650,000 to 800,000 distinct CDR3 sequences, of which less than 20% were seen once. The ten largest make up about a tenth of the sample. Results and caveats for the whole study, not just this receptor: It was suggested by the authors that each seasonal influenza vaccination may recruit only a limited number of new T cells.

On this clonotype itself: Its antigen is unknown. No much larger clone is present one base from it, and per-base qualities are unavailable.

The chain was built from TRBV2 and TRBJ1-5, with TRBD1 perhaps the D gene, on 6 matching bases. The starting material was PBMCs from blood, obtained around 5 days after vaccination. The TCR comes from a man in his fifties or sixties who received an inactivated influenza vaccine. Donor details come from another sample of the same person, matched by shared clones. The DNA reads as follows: TGTGCCAGCAGTGGGGGGCAGGGATCCCAGCCCCAGCATTTT. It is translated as CASSGGQGSQPQHF.